The next 25 T cell receptor beta chains were all read from a single sample in a study of blood T cell repertoires in COVID-19. TCRdb keeps only in-frame clones here, not all; method: immunoSEQ multiplex PCR. Among approximately 230,000 clones listed, almost 85% were seen once. Input material: PBMCs or T cells enriched from blood (not recorded which). Receptor source: a man between 40 and 49 years old who had recovered from COVID-19.

This clone was recorded only once. This chain joins TRBV12-5 and TRBJ2-2; weak D call: TRBD1 (6 bases). CDR1 and CDR2 (germline): LGHNT, FRNRAP. V lost 2 bases and J lost 1, with 11 bases in between. The CDR3 is 16 amino acids. This CDR3 is CASGLLTGLNTGELFF. CDR3 bases: TGTGCTAGTGGTTTGCTCACAGGGTTGAACACCGGGGAGCTGTTTTTT.

This clone was counted once. In DNA, the CDR3 is TGCGCCAGCAGCTTGGCGTTGCGGGGGGGCACAGATACGCAGTATTTT. It specifies CASSLALRGGTDTQYF. The genes are TRBV5-1 and TRBJ2-3, with TRBD2 matching over 8 bases. Trimming at V came to 0 bases and at J to 1 base, leaving 4 bases not matched to a gene. The CDR3 has 16 amino acids. Germline V gives CDR1 SGHRS, CDR2 YFSETQ.

The chain joins TRBV7-8 to TRBJ2-3; a weak D match, TRBD2 (6 bases). This CDR3 contains 15 residues. Trimming took 6 bases from V and 4 from J, leaving 17 bases between them. Germline V gene data show CDR1 as SGHVS and CDR2 as FQNEAQ. This CDR3 reads CASSPGRRGPDTQYF. In nucleotides, the CDR3 is TGTGCCAGCAGTCCGGGGAGGCGGGGTCCAGATACGCAGTATTTT.

The CDR3 coding sequence is TGTGCCAGCAGTCGGGGGGCCGGGGCCTACGAGCAGTACTTC. Its protein is CASSRGAGAYEQYF. The chain carries TRBV2 and TRBJ2-7, with D perhaps TRBD2 (7 bases). Per the germline V gene, CDR1 is SNHLY and CDR2 is FYNNEI. V lost 5 bases and J lost 2, with 13 bases in between. The CDR3 covers 14 residues. The full variable domain, its missing parts supplied by reference TRBV2 and TRBJ2-7, is EPEVTQTPSHQVTQMGQEVILRCVPISNHLYFYWYRQILGQKVEFLVSFYNNEISEKSEIFDDQFSVERPDGSNFTLKIRSTKLEDSAMYFCASSRGAGAYEQYFGPGTRLTVT.

The V and J genes are TRBV27 and TRBJ1-2; 8 positions match TRBD1. The CDR3 is made up of 15 amino acids. V lost 2 bases and J lost 3; bases outside the gene matches: 5. Germline CDR1 and CDR2: MNHEY and SMNVEV (reference sequence). CDR3 loop: CASSLRQGAYYGYTF. The CDR3 nucleotides read TGTGCCAGCAGTTTAAGGCAGGGGGCTTACTATGGCTACACCTTC.

The rearrangement uses TRBV5-1 and TRBJ1-1; TRBD1 agrees at 11 bases. CDR1 is SGHRS and CDR2 is YFSETQ in the germline V gene. J lost 4 bases, V lost 0 bases, and 2 bases had no gene match. The CDR3 contains 15 residues. CDR3 DNA sequence: TGCGCCAGCAGCTTGGATGGGACAGGGGGCACTGAAGCTTTCTTT. It specifies CASSLDGTGGTEAFF. Full variable domain (missing parts from reference TRBV5-1 and TRBJ1-1): KAGVTQTPRYLIKTRGQQVTLSCSPISGHRSVSWYQQTPGQGLQFLFEYFSETQRNKGNFPGRFSGRQFSNSRSEMNVSTLELGDSALYLCASSLDGTGGTEAFFGQGTRLTVV.

This clone occurred once. This chain connects TRBV28 to TRBJ2-3, with no clear D. Looked up from germline, CDR1 is MDHEN and CDR2 is SYDVKM. This CDR3 is 15 amino acids long. Trimming pared 6 bases from V and 0 bases from J, leaving 13 bases between. CDR3 DNA sequence: TGTGCCAGCAGACCGAGGAGCACTAGCACAGATACGCAGTATTTT. Protein sequence: CASRPRSTSTDTQYF. Together with reference TRBV28 and TRBJ2-3, the CDR3 gives the full variable domain: DVKVTQSSRYLVKRTGEKVFLECVQDMDHENMFWYRQDPGLGLRLIYFSYDVKMKEKGDIPEGYSVSREKKERFSLILESASTNQTSMYLCASRPRSTSTDTQYFGPGTRLTVL.

This chain joins TRBV18 and TRBJ1-5; D not resolved. V lost 3 bases and J lost 5, with 8 bases in between. Germline V CDR1 and CDR2: KGHSH, LQKENI. The CDR3 is 13 residues long. DNA for the CDR3: TGTGCCAGCTCACCTGCGATTGATCAGCCCCAGCATTTT. Translated, it gives CASSPAIDQPQHF.

Only one count was recorded for this clone. The chain is built from TRBV6-1 and TRBJ1-6; 9 bases are a match to TRBD1. The CDR3 covers 15 residues. V shed 3 bases and J 5 bases; nucleotides not matched to a gene: 2. In germline, CDR1 is MNHNS, CDR2 SASEGT. The CDR3 loop is CASSDGQGHNSPLHF. For the CDR3, the DNA is TGTGCCAGCAGTGACGGACAGGGGCATAATTCACCCCTCCACTTT.

The V gene is TRBV4-1, the J gene TRBJ2-5; D uncertain. The V end was cut by 1 base, the J end by 5 bases, with 2 bases between. The CDR3 extends over 11 amino acids. The germline V gene encodes CDR1 MGHRA and CDR2 YSYEKL. This CDR3 reads CASSQAETQYF. The CDR3 DNA follows: TGCGCCAGCAGCCAAGCGGAGACCCAGTACTTC.

The chain has TRBV6-5 and TRBJ2-2; TRBD2 might be the D (6 bases). Germline loops: CDR1 MNHEY, CDR2 SVGAGI. The CDR3 covers 16 residues. V gave up 2 bases and J gave up 2 bases, with 12 bases separating them. The DNA of the CDR3 is TGTGCCAGCAGTTACGATGGGACTGCCAACACCGGGGAGCTGTTTTTT. Translated: CASSYDGTANTGELFF.

The V call is TRBV6-5, the J call TRBJ1-2, with 10 bases that match TRBD1. J lost 10 bases, V lost 6 bases, and 5 bases had no gene match. Germline V gives CDR1 MNHEY, CDR2 SVGAGI. The CDR3 is 12 amino acids. The CDR3: CASRGQGKFYTF. The CDR3 DNA is TGTGCCAGCAGGGGACAGGGGAAATTCTACACCTTC.

This clone has more than one count but fewer than ten. V and J are TRBV2 and TRBJ2-5; 11 bases are a match to TRBD2. The length of the CDR3 is 15 residues. The V and J ends lost 6 bases and 5 bases, in that order; junction bases with no gene match: 8. Germline V gene data show CDR1 as SNHLY and CDR2 as FYNNEI. CDR3 DNA sequence: TGTGCCAGCAGAATACTAGCGGGAGCGTGGGAGACCCAGTACTTC. Protein sequence: CASRILAGAWETQYF.

This clone was picked up one time. Here the CDR3 DNA reads TGTGCCTCGGCGACAGGGAGTGATTACGAGCAGTACTTC. Its protein product is CASATGSDYEQYF. V is TRBV10-3 and J is TRBJ2-7; 7 nucleotides match TRBD1. The length of the CDR3 is 13 residues. CDR1 is ENHRY and CDR2 is SYGVKD in the germline V gene. V dropped 11 bases and J dropped 4; count of bases not matched to a gene: 11.

This clone came up a few times. The chain links TRBV5-4 to TRBJ1-6, with 8 positions matching TRBD1. Germline V gene lookup returns CDR1 SGHNT and CDR2 YYREEE (reference sequence). V gave up 3 bases and J gave up 10 bases; unmatched junction bases: 3. This CDR3 region has 13 residues. CDR3 sequence reads: CASSSDRGSPLHF. CDR3 bases: TGTGCCAGCAGCTCTGACAGGGGCTCACCCCTCCACTTT.

The chain combines TRBV28 with TRBJ1-4; 7 bases align to TRBD1. Germline trimming cut 8 bases from V and 8 bases from J; bases unmatched to any gene: 8. The CDR3 consists of 13 residues. Looked up from germline, CDR1 is MDHEN and CDR2 is SYDVKM. The CDR3 region has the DNA TGTGCCAGCGTGACAGGGAGTCGGGAAAAACTGTTTTTT. Translated, it gives CASVTGSREKLFF.

The chain joins TRBV9 to TRBJ1-5; D perhaps matches TRBD1 (6 bases). V was pared by 5 bases and J by 7 bases, with 19 bases between. The length of the CDR3 is 15 residues. The germline V gene has CDR1 SGDLS and CDR2 YYNGEE. The CDR3 sequence: CASSHTGSFNQPQHF. CDR3 bases: TGTGCCAGCAGTCATACAGGGAGCTTTAACCAGCCCCAGCATTTT.

This chain links TRBV19 with TRBJ2-5, with 7 bases matching TRBD1. The germline V gene encodes CDR1 LNHDA and CDR2 SQIVND (reference sequence). This CDR3 region has 12 residues. The V segment lost 9 bases and the J segment 0 bases; nucleotides outside the gene matches: 1. CDR3 residues: CASTGDQETQYF. CDR3 nucleotides: TGTGCCAGCACAGGGGACCAAGAGACCCAGTACTTC.

The chain couples TRBV10-3 to TRBJ2-3; D might be TRBD1 (5 bases). Trimming pared 11 bases from V and 3 bases from J, leaving 18 bases between. The CDR3 spans 14 residues. CDR1 ENHRY and CDR2 SYGVKD come from the germline V gene. The CDR3 DNA is TGTGCCGGAAGGCAGGGCCTAGGGACAGATACGCAGTATTTT. Translation: CAGRQGLGTDTQYF.

A single count supports this clone. The chain combines TRBV5-5 with TRBJ1-1; 9 bases line up with TRBD1. After removal of 1 base from V and 2 bases from J, the junction contained 6 bases not matched to a gene. The CDR3 is 16 residues long. Germline V gives CDR1 SGHKS, CDR2 YYEKEE (reference sequence). The CDR3 bases are TGTGCCAGCAGCTTGTCCAGGGACAGGGTTAACACTGAAGCTTTCTTT. Its translation: CASSLSRDRVNTEAFF.

The chain employs TRBV2 and TRBJ1-3; 7 bases align to TRBD1. There are 14 residues in the CDR3. Trimming took 8 bases from V and 0 from J; bases not matched to a gene: 4. In germline, CDR1 is SNHLY, CDR2 FYNNEI. The CDR3 DNA is TGTGCCAGCCGGGACAGCATCTCTGGAAACACCATATATTTT. Translation: CASRDSISGNTIYF.

CDR3: CASSLEAGLGKLFF. CDR3 DNA: TGCGCCAGCAGCTTGGAGGCGGGGCTAGGAAAACTGTTTTTT. This sequence joins TRBV5-1 and TRBJ1-4, with D possibly matching TRBD1 (5 bases). This CDR3 region has 14 residues. Germline V gene lookup returns CDR1 SGHRS and CDR2 YFSETQ. Trimming left V 0 bases short and J 10 bases short, with 13 bases between.

This chain uses TRBV5-4 with TRBJ2-3; 7 nucleotides line up with TRBD1. After removal of 5 bases from V and 5 bases from J, the junction contained 5 bases not matched to a gene. Germline CDR1 and CDR2: SGHNT and YYREEE (reference sequence). The CDR3 contains 13 residues. In DNA form, the CDR3 reads TGTGCCAGCAGAGGACAGGCCGGAGATACGCAGTATTTT. The encoded protein is CASRGQAGDTQYF.

The CDR3 DNA reads as TGTGCCAGCAGCCAGTACAGGGGCTCTCAGCCCCAGCATTTT. Translation gives CASSQYRGSQPQHF. The J gene is TRBJ1-5, the V gene TRBV7-2, with 7 bases identical to TRBD1. J was trimmed by 6 bases and V by 5 bases; bases with no gene match: 7. The CDR3 runs 14 residues. CDR1 is SGHTA, CDR2 FQGNSA, per germline.

The V and J genes are TRBV7-9 and TRBJ2-7, with D maybe TRBD2 (6 bases). Germline V lookup: CDR1 SEHNR, CDR2 FQNEAQ (reference sequence). Trimming cost V 2 bases and J 6 bases, with 17 bases left between them. CDR3 length equals 15 residues. The CDR3 protein is CASSLLLASIGEQYF. In DNA form, the CDR3 reads TGTGCCAGCAGCTTACTTCTAGCGTCAATAGGCGAGCAGTACTTC.